This T cell receptor beta chain originates from a study of regulatory T cells in long-lasting Graves disease (dated by TCRdb to the early 2020s). Context from the whole study: Persistent Graves' disease was defined as persistently positive TSH receptor autoantibodies together with antithyroid drug treatment for over 5 years. This study used TCR sequencing and RNA sequencing of peripheral blood to compare persistent Graves' disease patients against newly diagnosed Graves' disease patients. The study was conducted in China and was registered as a clinical trial. A total of around 35 samples underwent TCR sequencing, from around 13 patients with persistent Graves' disease and some 20 patients with newly diagnosed Graves' disease. Antithyroid drugs had been taken for about 9.7 years on average by persistent Graves' disease patients in the clinical cohort. What the work shows at the level of the full study, not this receptor alone: Preferential use of TRBV28, TRBJ1-2 and TRBJ2-5 was observed in persistent disease, whereas TRBV20-1 and TRBJ2-1 were favored in newly diagnosed disease. Sequencing and analysis were limited to the TCR beta chain. The authors noted that the small sample size was a limitation that may lower accuracy. Persistent Graves' disease patients showed lower TCR Shannon entropy and fewer highly expanded clones than newly diagnosed patients, suggesting clonal expansion. Only peripheral blood was studied, because thyroid tissue, the primary lesion, was inaccessible. A larger number of public clonotypes was shared among persistent patients (over 2,500) than among newly diagnosed patients (over 850).

Sample time point, as interpreted from the label and publication: persistent/refractory GD, antithyroid drugs over 5 years with positive TRAb. RNA was extracted from PBMCs in TRIzol for both TCR sequencing and RNA sequencing. Graves' disease was diagnosed according to American Thyroid Association guidelines. Recruitment of patients was carried out at an endocrinology department in Xi'an, China. Each patient gave around 9 milliliters of peripheral blood, collected in an EDTA anticoagulant tube. Ficoll Paque Plus density gradient separation was used to isolate PBMCs, and no additional T cell sorting was done. RNA quality was checked with an Agilent 2100 Bioanalyzer and agarose gel, and concentration with a NanoDrop 2000. Libraries were constructed by multiplex PCR. The data were produced on an Illumina HiSeq 4000. TCR beta libraries were built with iRepertoire HTBI primers and Arm-PCR amplification of CDR3 regions. Before sequencing, the PCR products underwent gel purification. The paper's data handling went like this. Across samples, around 58 TRBV and roughly 13 TRBJ segments were identified and used for gene usage analysis of CDR3 amino acid clonotypes. Filtered high-quality paired reads were merged into contigs using COPE and FqMerger. BLAST was used to align contigs to IMGT TRBV, TRBD and TRBJ reference genes, and CDR3 was defined according to IMGT. Any clonotype with a frequency above 0.1% was counted as a highly expanded clone. Shannon entropy was used to measure repertoire diversity, and the Gini coefficient was used to measure V-J evenness. Clonotypes shared by more than one individual were considered public. TCRdb handled the public reads itself, with Q25 trimming in fastp and clone calling in MiXCR, and kept productive beta chains. One record per CDR3 amino acid sequence lists the most common genes and DNA. The V and J calls reflect TCRdb's pipeline rather than the authors' work. Within this sample are roughly 400,000 distinct CDR3 sequences, with 20% to 25% of them counted one time only. Of the sample, 14% is held by the ten largest clones.

This clonotype was counted many times. Its antigen remains undetermined. One base away there is no much larger clone; base qualities are not given. The germline V gene sets CDR1 to MDHEN and CDR2 to SYDVKM. Trimming takes 6 bases off V and 3 bases off J; junction bases not matched to a gene: 10. From cysteine to phenylalanine, the CDR3 is 15 amino acids long. Kept here is only the CDR3 DNA, which spans 45 bases and is read in frame from base 1. The specimen comprised peripheral blood mononuclear cells (PBMCs), sampled when the disease was refractory, from a patient treated with antithyroid drugs. The chain is assembled from TRBV28 and TRBJ2-5; TRBD2 agrees with 7 junctional bases. The TCR comes from a female donor with Graves disease. The CDR3 is CASRSPRTSKETQYF. The DNA reads TGTGCCAGCAGGTCCCCCCGGACTAGTAAAGAGACCCAGTACTTC.